This T cell receptor (beta chain) was captured by sequencing in a study of blood T cells in healthy people across ages. Next came a second PCR, run for about 7 to 11 cycles, which used a sample-barcoded 5' primer along with a J-beta primer mix. One entry per CDR3 protein results from TCRdb running MiXCR on the 5' RACE reads. The profile shows some 1,500,000 distinct CDR3 sequences, approximately 39% of them singletons. Study conclusions and caveats: PBMCs left unsorted prevented a conclusive naive versus antigen-experienced comparison.

Trimming removed 11 bases at V and 6 bases at J, with 12 bases between. This CDR3 contains 11 residues. Germline CDR1 is MGHDK and CDR2 is SYGVNS. Regarding this clonotype: Antigen unknown.

The chain joins TRBV25-1 to TRBJ2-3, with D perhaps TRBD2 (5 bases). The clonotype comes from a woman between 18 and 29 years old in good health. The specimen was blood. In DNA, the CDR3 is TGTGCCTCCCAGTCGGGGGATACGCAGTATTTT. It yields the protein CASQSGDTQYF.